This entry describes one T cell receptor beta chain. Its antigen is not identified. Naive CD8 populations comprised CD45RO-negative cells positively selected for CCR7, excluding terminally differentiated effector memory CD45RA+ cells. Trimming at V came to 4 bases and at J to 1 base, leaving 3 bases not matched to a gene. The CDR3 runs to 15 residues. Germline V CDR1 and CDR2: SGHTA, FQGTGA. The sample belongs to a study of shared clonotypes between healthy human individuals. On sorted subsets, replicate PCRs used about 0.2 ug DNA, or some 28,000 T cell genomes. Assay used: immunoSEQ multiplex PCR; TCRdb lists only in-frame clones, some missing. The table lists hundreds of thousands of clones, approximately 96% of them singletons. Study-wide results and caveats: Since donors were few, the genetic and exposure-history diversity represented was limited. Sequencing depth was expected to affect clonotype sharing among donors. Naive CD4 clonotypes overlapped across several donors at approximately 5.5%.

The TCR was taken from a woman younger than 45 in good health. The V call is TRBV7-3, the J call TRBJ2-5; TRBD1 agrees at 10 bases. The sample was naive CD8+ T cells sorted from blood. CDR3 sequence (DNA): TGTGCCAGCAGCTCGACAGGGGGCGCCCAAGAGACCCAGTACTTC. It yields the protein CASSSTGGAQETQYF.